This T cell receptor (beta chain) was profiled in a study of Ad26.COV2.S vaccination and SARS-CoV-2 variants. Trimming removed 0 bases from V and 7 bases from J, with 16 bases in between. CDR3 length: 15 residues. Per germline, CDR1 PRHDT and CDR2 FYEKMQ (reference sequence). The treatment was: 19 received Ad26.COV2.S at low or high dose, single or two shots; five or six received placebo; per-sample allocation not given. Sampling was performed 63 days after the first vaccine or placebo injection. This Boston cohort included adults aged 18-55 years. This clone appeared once. Sequencing was performed with immunoSEQ multiplex PCR; in TCRdb, only in-frame clones are kept and a portion is missing. The sample has about 680,000 clones; more than 80% are singletons.

The receptor was isolated from a person aged 18 to 65 who received the Ad26.COV2.S COVID-19 vaccine or a placebo. The chain uses TRBV13 and TRBJ2-7; D perhaps matches TRBD2 (5 bases). The starting material was peripheral blood, obtained in a trial of Ad26.COV2.S vaccine versus placebo. The CDR3 reads CASSLGRSTTGEQYF. The CDR3, as DNA: TGTGCCAGCAGCTTAGGCCGGTCTACTACGGGGGAGCAGTACTTC.